The next 17 T cell receptor beta chains were all read from a single sample in a study of cytomegalovirus exposure and HLA in healthy donors. Primers: 60 Vbeta forward and 13 Jbeta reverse. TCRdb's copy holds only in-frame clones and misses some; the assay was immunoSEQ multiplex PCR. The repertoire holds 200,000 to 250,000 clones, around four fifths seen once, with 2.5% to 3.5% in the top ten. Input material: PBMCs. The receptors derive from a woman aged 40-49 years in good health and CMV-seronegative.

V usage is TRBV2 and J usage is TRBJ2-3; TRBD2 might be the D (6 bases). This CDR3 comprises 13 residues. Trimming took 6 bases from V and 1 from J, leaving 8 bases between them. Germline-derived CDR1 and CDR2 are SNHLY and FYNNEI. The DNA of the CDR3 is TGTGCCAGCAGGGGACTCCGCACAGATACGCAGTATTTT. It codes for CASRGLRTDTQYF.

The chain combines TRBV28 with TRBJ2-7; no clear D. The CDR3 totals 12 residues. The germline V gene encodes CDR1 MDHEN and CDR2 SYDVKM. V lost 0 bases, J lost 6 bases, and 6 bases lay in between. CDR3 sequence reads: CASSLWASEQYF. DNA of the CDR3: TGTGCCAGCAGTTTATGGGCCAGCGAGCAGTACTTC.

The rearrangement links TRBV5-6 to TRBJ1-1, with no clear D. Trimming cost V 2 bases and J 3 bases, with 11 bases left between them. The CDR3 sequence is 14 residues long. CDR1 and CDR2 from the germline V gene are SGHDT and YYEEEE. The CDR3 reads CASSLALGDTEAFF. Written as DNA, the CDR3 is TGTGCCAGCAGCTTAGCCCTCGGGGACACTGAAGCTTTCTTT.

J is TRBJ1-4 and V is TRBV30; weak D call: TRBD1 (6 bases). Trimming left V 0 bases short and J 7 bases short, with 18 bases between. This CDR3 has 16 amino acids. Germline loops: CDR1 GTSNPN, CDR2 SVGIG (reference sequence). The CDR3 coding sequence is TGTGCCTGGAGTGTCGCGGGGGGGGCGATAGGTGAAAAACTGTTTTTT. Protein product: CAWSVAGGAIGEKLFF.

This chain links TRBV12-2 with TRBJ2-5; whether TRBD2, the table's D call, matches the DNA was not checked. TRBV12-2 is marked as a pseudogene. The CDR3 runs 16 residues. The CDR3 sequence: CASRRLAGGPRETQYF. The CDR3 region has the DNA TGTGCAAGTCGCCGTTTAGCGGGAGGGCCCCGGGAGACCCAGTACTTC.

The chain employs TRBV6-1 and TRBJ1-3; possibly TRBD1 for D (6 bases). CDR3 length: 13 residues. Trimming took 10 bases from V and 1 from J, leaving 11 bases between them. Germline lookup yields CDR1 MNHNS and CDR2 SASEGT. The CDR3 DNA sequence: TGTGCCATCAAACAGGGTTCTGGAAACACCATATATTTT. This encodes CAIKQGSGNTIYF.

This CDR3 is CASSFLNPTGLGEKLFF. CDR3 in DNA: TGCGCCAGCAGCTTTCTCAACCCGACAGGGCTGGGTGAAAAACTGTTTTTT. This chain connects TRBV5-1 to TRBJ1-4; 7 nucleotides align to TRBD1. This CDR3 has 17 residues. Losses at the gene ends were 2 bases for V and 7 bases for J; bases not matched to a gene: 14. The germline CDR1 and CDR2 sequences are SGHRS and YFSETQ. The variable domain in full, completed from reference TRBV5-1 and TRBJ1-4, reads KAGVTQTPRYLIKTRGQQVTLSCSPISGHRSVSWYQQTPGQGLQFLFEYFSETQRNKGNFPGRFSGRQFSNSRSEMNVSTLELGDSALYLCASSFLNPTGLGEKLFFGSGTQLSVL.

This rearrangement joins TRBV19 to TRBJ2-1; 15 bases align to TRBD2. This CDR3 has 19 residues. Germline-derived CDR1 and CDR2 are LNHDA and SQIVND (reference sequence). V shed 5 bases, J shed 8 bases, and the junction held 16 bases outside the gene matches. CDR3 coding DNA: TGTGCCAGTAGTGACGGGACTAGCGGGAGGCGCCACTTGGGGGATGAGCAGTTCTTC. Translation: CASSDGTSGRRHLGDEQFF.

The chain has TRBV13 and TRBJ2-1, with 8 bases that match TRBD2. Germline V lookup: CDR1 PRHDT, CDR2 FYEKMQ (reference sequence). Losses at the gene ends were 6 bases for V and 6 bases for J; bases not matched to a gene: 13. The CDR3 length is 16 residues. DNA for the CDR3: TGTGCCAGCAGACCAGAAAGCGGGAGTAAATCCAATGAGCAGTTCTTC. Its translation: CASRPESGSKSNEQFF.

The chain combines TRBV29-1 with TRBJ1-1; possibly TRBD1 for D (6 bases). CDR3 length: 16 residues. V shed 0 bases and J shed 3 bases, with 17 bases lying between them. Germline V lookup: CDR1 SQVTM, CDR2 ANQGSEA. The CDR3 DNA follows: TGCAGCGTTGAAGATCGGAGGGGGGGTGGTTACACTGAAGCTTTCTTT. Residues: CSVEDRRGGGYTEAFF.

This clone was picked up one time. The rearrangement uses TRBV27 and TRBJ2-1; D not certain. The germline CDR1 and CDR2 sequences are MNHEY and SMNVEV (reference sequence). This CDR3 contains 14 residues. Between the trimmed V and J ends, which lost 4 bases and 1 base, there was a span of 8 bases. The CDR3 DNA follows: TGTGCCAGCAGTTGGGCCCAATCCTACAATGAGCAGTTCTTC. This translates into CASSWAQSYNEQFF.

CDR3 loop: CASSLGTAYGYTF. For the CDR3, the DNA is TGTGCCAGCAGTCTTGGGACAGCCTATGGCTACACCTTC. The chain carries TRBV27 and TRBJ1-2; TRBD1 agrees at 7 bases. Trimming cost V 5 bases and J 4 bases; bases outside gene matches: 4. This CDR3 contains 13 residues. CDR1 is MNHEY, CDR2 SMNVEV, per germline (reference sequence).

This clone was seen once. V and J are TRBV25-1 and TRBJ1-2, with unresolved D. The CDR3 totals 15 residues. The V gene's germline CDR1 is MGHDK and CDR2 SYGVNS. V was clipped by 1 base and J by 8 bases, with 17 bases between them. CDR3 coding DNA: TGTGCCAGCAGTGAATCCCCCCCGGGGTTTATGGGCTACACCTTC. It specifies CASSESPPGFMGYTF.

In the case of this clone: Other DNA sequences in the sample encode the same CDR3. CDR3 sequence reads: CASSTGTGYNEQFF. The DNA for the CDR3 is TGTGCCAGCAGTACAGGGACAGGGTACAATGAGCAGTTCTTC. This chain connects TRBV2 to TRBJ2-1, with 9 bases fitting TRBD1. The CDR3 runs to 14 residues. J lost 4 bases, V lost 5 bases, and 3 bases had no gene match. The germline V gene encodes CDR1 SNHLY and CDR2 FYNNEI. The variable domain in full, completed from reference TRBV2 and TRBJ2-1, reads EPEVTQTPSHQVTQMGQEVILRCVPISNHLYFYWYRQILGQKVEFLVSFYNNEISEKSEIFDDQFSVERPDGSNFTLKIRSTKLEDSAMYFCASSTGTGYNEQFFGPGTRLTVL.

In its sample, this clone was seen once. V and J are TRBV19 and TRBJ1-4; D is unclear. The V gene's germline CDR1 is LNHDA and CDR2 SQIVND (reference sequence). V dropped 3 bases and J dropped 4 bases, with 15 bases sitting between them. This CDR3 spans 16 amino acids. CDR3 nucleotides: TGTGCCAGTAGTATGGGATGGGGAGAAGTTAATGAAAAACTGTTTTTT. This sequence encodes CASSMGWGEVNEKLFF.

The chain links TRBV7-6 to TRBJ2-7; 10 nucleotides align to TRBD2. CDR3 length: 15 amino acids. The germline V gene encodes CDR1 SGHVS and CDR2 FNYEAQ. With V trimmed by 8 bases and J by 5 bases, 12 bases remained unmatched. The CDR3 loop is CASAPGLASVHEQYF. CDR3 DNA sequence: TGTGCCAGCGCCCCGGGACTAGCGTCAGTCCACGAGCAGTACTTC. The whole variable domain, filled in from reference TRBV7-6 and TRBJ2-7, reads GAGVSQSPRYKVTKRGQDVALRCDPISGHVSLYWYRQALGQGPEFLTYFNYEAQQDKSGLPNDRFSAERPEGSISTLTIQRTEQRDSAMYRCASAPGLASVHEQYFGPGTRLTVT.

The CDR3 reads CASSQGLQPQHF. The CDR3, as DNA: TGTGCCAGTAGCCAGGGTTTACAGCCCCAGCATTTT. The chain has TRBV19 and TRBJ1-5, with a tentative D call TRBD1 (5 bases). The CDR3 totals 12 residues. Germline V gene sequence: CDR1 LNHDA, CDR2 SQIVND (reference sequence). Trimming shortened V by 6 bases and J by 7 bases, and 10 bases separated the two germline ends.